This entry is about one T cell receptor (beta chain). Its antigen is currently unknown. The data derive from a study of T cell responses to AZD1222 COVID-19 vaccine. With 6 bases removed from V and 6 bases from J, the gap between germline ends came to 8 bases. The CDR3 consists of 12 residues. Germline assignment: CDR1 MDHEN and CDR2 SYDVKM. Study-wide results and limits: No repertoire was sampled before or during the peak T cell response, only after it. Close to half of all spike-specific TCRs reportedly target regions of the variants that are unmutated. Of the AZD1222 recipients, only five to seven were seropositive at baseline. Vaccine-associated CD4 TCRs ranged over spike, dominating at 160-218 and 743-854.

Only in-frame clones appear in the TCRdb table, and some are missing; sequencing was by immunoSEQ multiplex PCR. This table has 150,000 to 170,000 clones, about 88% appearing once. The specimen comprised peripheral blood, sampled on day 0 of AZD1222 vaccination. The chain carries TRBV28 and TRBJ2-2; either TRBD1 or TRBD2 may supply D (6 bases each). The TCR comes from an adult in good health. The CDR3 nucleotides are TGTGCCAGCAGAAGGGGGGCCGGGGAGCTGTTTTTT. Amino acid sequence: CASRRGAGELFF.